A selection of T cell receptor beta chains follows, all from one sample in a study of long-term antiretroviral therapy in people with HIV. TCRdb keeps only in-frame clones here, not all; method: immunoSEQ multiplex PCR. Of about 48,000 clones in the sample, around 84% were seen once. Source: unsorted PBMCs, taken 0.8 years after starting antiretroviral therapy. These receptors all stem from a woman aged 18-29 years with HIV. The CDR3 runs from the conserved cysteine through the conserved F or W. D genes are given only for firm matches. Only some rows state a clone size, as once, few, many or a class for expanded clones.

J: TRBJ2-7
D: TRBD1
V: TRBV11-3
size: NA
CDR3: CASSLAGGQIYEQYF
DNA: TGTGCCAGCAGCTTAGCAGGGGGACAGATCTACGAGCAGTACTTC

J: TRBJ2-7
D: TRBD2
V: TRBV29-1
size: NA
CDR3: CSVETKGGSQYEQYF
DNA: TGCAGCGTTGAGACCAAAGGCGGGAGTCAGTACGAGCAGTACTTC

J: TRBJ1-2
D: NA
V: TRBV7-9
size: few
CDR3: CASSFSSQRIYGYTF
DNA: TGTGCCAGCAGCTTTTCATCCCAGAGAATCTATGGCTACACCTTC

J: TRBJ1-4
D: TRBD1
V: TRBV10-3
size: once
CDR3: CAISDSRDSNNEKLFF
DNA: TGTGCCATCAGTGATAGTCGGGACAGCAATAATGAAAAACTGTTTTTT

J: TRBJ2-1
D: TRBD1
V: TRBV11-3
size: once
CDR3: CASSLETGTNNEQFF
DNA: TGTGCCAGCAGCTTAGAGACAGGGACCAACAATGAGCAGTTCTTC

J: TRBJ2-1
D: NA
V: TRBV6-4
size: once
CDR3: CASSDSIESSYNEQFF
DNA: TGTGCCAGCAGTGACTCGATAGAGAGCTCCTACAATGAGCAGTTCTTC

J: TRBJ1-4
D: NA
V: TRBV5-1
size: NA
CDR3: CASSFVSADDEKLFF
DNA: TGCGCCAGCAGCTTCGTATCAGCGGATGATGAAAAACTGTTTTTT

J: TRBJ2-3
D: TRBD2
V: TRBV19
size: once
CDR3: CASRTGLAGTDTQYF
DNA: TGTGCCAGTAGGACGGGACTAGCGGGCACAGATACGCAGTATTTT

J: TRBJ1-5
D: NA
V: TRBV7-2
size: once
CDR3: CASSKSGGEGNQPQHF
DNA: TGTGCCAGCAGTAAGAGCGGGGGCGAAGGCAATCAGCCCCAGCATTTT

J: TRBJ1-1
D: NA
V: TRBV7-2
size: once
CDR3: CASSPHQGEAFF
DNA: TGTGCCAGCAGCCCACATCAGGGTGAAGCTTTCTTT

J: TRBJ1-1
D: NA
V: TRBV11-2
size: NA
CDR3: CASSSVQGPTEAFF
DNA: TGTGCCAGCAGCTCTGTCCAGGGGCCCACTGAAGCTTTCTTT

J: TRBJ1-2
D: NA
V: TRBV28
size: NA
CDR3: CASSQIPQGGYGYTF
DNA: TGTGCCAGCAGCCAAATACCACAGGGCGGCTATGGCTACACCTTC

J: TRBJ1-2
D: NA
V: TRBV5-4
size: NA
CDR3: CASSGRTAIYGYTF
DNA: TGTGCCAGCAGCGGCCGGACGGCTATCTATGGCTACACCTTC

J: TRBJ2-6
D: NA
V: TRBV11-3
size: NA
CDR3: CASSGRTGSGANVLTF
DNA: TGTGCCAGCAGCGGGCGAACAGGCTCTGGGGCCAACGTCCTGACTTTC

J: TRBJ1-5
D: NA
V: TRBV9
size: few
CDR3: CASSPGGNQPQHF
DNA: TGTGCCAGCAGCCCCGGAGGAAATCAGCCCCAGCATTTT

J: TRBJ2-1
D: NA
V: TRBV27
size: NA
CDR3: CASSPGNEQFF
DNA: TGTGCCAGCAGTCCAGGGAATGAGCAGTTCTTC

J: TRBJ1-5
D: NA
V: TRBV7-8
size: NA
CDR3: CASKLEGRSSNQPQHF
DNA: TGTGCCAGCAAGTTGGAAGGGAGGAGTAGCAATCAGCCCCAGCATTTT

J: TRBJ1-5
D: NA
V: TRBV4-3
size: NA
CDR3: CASSQDGRVNQPQHF
DNA: TGCGCCAGCAGCCAAGACGGCAGGGTTAATCAGCCCCAGCATTTT

J: TRBJ2-4
D: NA
V: TRBV15
size: NA
CDR3: CATSRDMGSSLAKNIQYF
DNA: TGTGCCACCAGCAGGGACATGGGAAGTAGTCTAGCCAAAAACATTCAGTACTTC

J: TRBJ2-7
D: NA
V: TRBV7-2
size: NA
CDR3: CASSRRGGTYEQYF
DNA: TGTGCCAGCAGTCGAAGGGGGGGGACCTACGAGCAGTACTTC

J: TRBJ2-7
D: NA
V: TRBV19
size: NA
CDR3: CASSITLGMSSYEQYF
DNA: TGTGCCAGTAGTATTACCCTGGGAATGAGCTCCTACGAGCAGTACTTC

J: TRBJ2-6
D: NA
V: TRBV13
size: once
CDR3: CASGVNQPGQPRAGANVLTF
DNA: TGTGCCAGCGGGGTAAACCAACCCGGACAGCCGAGGGCTGGGGCCAACGTCCTGACTTTC

J: TRBJ2-4
D: TRBD2
V: TRBV5-6
size: few
CDR3: CASSLWLAGLAKNIQYF
DNA: TGTGCCAGCAGCTTGTGGCTAGCGGGATTAGCCAAAAACATTCAGTACTTC

J: TRBJ1-1
D: TRBD1
V: TRBV27
size: NA
CDR3: CASSFQGQEAFF
DNA: TGTGCCAGCAGTTTCCAGGGACAGGAAGCTTTCTTT

J: TRBJ1-2
D: NA
V: TRBV7-9
size: NA
CDR3: CASSWGGGGTNYGYTF
DNA: TGTGCCAGCAGCTGGGGTGGGGGGGGGACTAACTATGGCTACACCTTC

J: TRBJ2-5
D: NA
V: TRBV27
size: NA
CDR3: CASSLTPRSWTQYF
DNA: TGTGCCAGCAGTCTAACCCCCAGGTCTTGGACCCAGTACTTC

J: TRBJ1-1
D: NA
V: TRBV19
size: NA
CDR3: CASSIGQVWTEAFF
DNA: TGTGCCAGTAGTATTGGTCAGGTGTGGACTGAAGCTTTCTTT

J: TRBJ1-2
D: NA
V: TRBV18
size: NA
CDR3: CASSPGEGYGYTF
DNA: TGTGCCAGCTCGCCGGGGGAGGGCTATGGCTACACCTTC

J: TRBJ2-1
D: NA
V: TRBV27
size: NA
CDR3: CASSFSTYNEQFF
DNA: TGTGCCAGCAGTTTCTCAACCTACAATGAGCAGTTCTTC

J: TRBJ2-3
D: NA
V: TRBV7-2
size: NA
CDR3: CASSSSESEVDTQYF
DNA: TGTGCCAGCAGCTCCAGCGAGAGTGAAGTGGATACGCAGTATTTT

J: TRBJ1-2
D: TRBD1
V: TRBV6-1
size: NA
CDR3: CASSEPTGTGSYGYTF
DNA: TGTGCCAGCAGTGAACCGACCGGGACAGGGAGCTATGGCTACACCTTC

J: TRBJ2-1
D: NA
V: TRBV7-9
size: NA
CDR3: CASREPAGAGYNEQFF
DNA: TGTGCCAGCAGGGAGCCCGCGGGGGCAGGGTACAATGAGCAGTTCTTC

J: TRBJ2-1
D: TRBD2
V: TRBV28
size: NA
CDR3: CASTGAGDHNEQFF
DNA: TGTGCCAGCACCGGGGCGGGAGACCACAATGAGCAGTTCTTC

J: TRBJ2-5
D: TRBD1
V: TRBV28
size: NA
CDR3: CASSTDRGQETQYF
DNA: TGTGCCAGCAGTACGGACAGGGGACAAGAGACCCAGTACTTC

J: TRBJ1-5
D: NA
V: TRBV6-5
size: few
CDR3: CASSYNQVQPQHF
DNA: TGTGCCAGCAGTTACAATCAGGTTCAGCCCCAGCATTTT